This TCR beta chain was profiled in a study of CD8+ T cells in alopecia areata. Overall study context: Oral tofacitinib (5 to 10 mg twice daily) was administered to treated patients.

As concerns this clone: Its antigen is not known.

Treatment defined: oral pan-JAK inhibitor, 5-10 mg twice daily. Germline V gives CDR1 SNHLY, CDR2 FYNNEI. CDR3 length: 14 amino acids. Trimming left V 9 bases short and J 3 bases short, with 16 bases between. Isolated RNA was reverse transcribed into cDNA used as the sequencing template. The assay was immunoSEQ multiplex PCR, and TCRdb's table has in-frame clones only and misses some. The repertoire holds approximately 210,000 clones, with about 65% as singletons. General observations from the study: On tofacitinib, scalp and blood still held many of the expanded lesional clones.

Source: CD4+ T cells sorted from blood, taken around week 49, from a patient treated with tofacitinib. V gene TRBV2 combines with J gene TRBJ2-3, with D possibly being TRBD1 (6 bases). The TCR was taken from a human donor with alopecia areata. Written as DNA, the CDR3 is TGTGCCAGTCGTCCCGGACAGCGTACAGATACGCAGTATTTT. It translates to CASRPGQRTDTQYF.